The rows below give T cell receptor beta chains drawn from one sample of a study of radiotherapy plus CTLA-4 blockade in lung cancer. Assay used: immunoSEQ multiplex PCR; TCRdb lists only in-frame clones, some missing. Of some 78,000 clones listed, around 86% are singletons. The sample was peripheral blood, taken from a patient treated with radiotherapy plus ipilimumab. All receptors come from a human donor with non-small cell lung cancer who had a partial response to radiotherapy plus ipilimumab. Each CDR3 is given with its conserved first and last residue. A D gene is named only where the DNA matches it firmly. A clone size is listed for some rows: how often the clone was seen (once, few, many), or a class if it is expanded.

size	D	V	J	length	CDR3	DNA
.	.	TRBV4-2	TRBJ1-5	16	CASSQESNSWNQPQHF	TGTGCCAGCAGCCAAGAAAGTAACAGTTGGAATCAGCCCCAGCATTTT
.	TRBD1	TRBV6-6	TRBJ2-2	15	CASSGTASNTGELFF	TGTGCCAGCAGTGGGACAGCATCGAACACCGGGGAGCTGTTTTTT
.	TRBD2	TRBV7-9	TRBJ2-1	15	CASSLAETSNNEQFF	TGTGCCAGCAGCTTGGCCGAGACTAGCAACAATGAGCAGTTCTTC
.	.	TRBV20-1	TRBJ2-7	11	CSARRSYEQYF	TGCAGTGCCCGGAGAAGCTACGAGCAGTACTTC
.	.	TRBV19	TRBJ1-1	18	CASSMGARQAQMNTEAFF	TGTGCCAGTAGTATGGGGGCTCGGCAGGCGCAAATGAACACTGAAGCTTTCTTT
.	TRBD1	TRBV6-5	TRBJ1-1	13	CASSYSRTGEAFF	TGTGCCAGCAGTTACTCCCGGACAGGGGAAGCTTTCTTT
.	.	TRBV14	TRBJ2-1	15	CASSQDLGNRWEQFF	TGTGCCAGCAGCCAAGACCTAGGGAACAGGTGGGAGCAGTTCTTC
.	TRBD2	TRBV28	TRBJ2-1	16	CASSLVAGGWGNEQFF	TGTGCCAGCAGTTTGGTTGCGGGAGGGTGGGGCAATGAGCAGTTCTTC
.	.	TRBV5-5	TRBJ2-6	15	CASSLTDSGANVLTF	TGTGCCAGCAGCTTGACAGACTCTGGGGCCAACGTCCTGACTTTC
.	TRBD2	TRBV7-9	TRBJ2-3	15	CASSSTSGRTDTQYF	TGTGCCAGCAGCTCGACTAGCGGGAGGACAGATACGCAGTATTTT
.	TRBD1	TRBV2	TRBJ1-4	15	CASSAGQGSREKLFF	TGTGCCAGCAGTGCCGGACAGGGGTCGAGGGAAAAACTGTTTTTT
.	TRBD1	TRBV7-2	TRBJ1-2	14	CASSPLTGTYGYTF	TGTGCCAGCAGCCCCCTGACAGGGACCTATGGCTACACCTTC
.	.	TRBV29-1	TRBJ2-3	12	CSVGGSTDTQYF	TGCAGCGTTGGCGGGTCGACAGATACGCAGTATTTT
.	.	TRBV6-5	TRBJ1-2	13	CASSTGSEDGYTF	TGTGCCAGCAGTACAGGGTCAGAGGATGGCTACACCTTC
few	TRBD1	TRBV19	TRBJ1-5	15	CASSIMPGQPRSSHF	TGTGCCAGTAGTATAATGCCGGGACAGCCAAGGTCCTCACATTTT
.	.	TRBV25-1	TRBJ2-3	15	CASSEGGTSTDTQYF	TGTGCCAGCAGTGAAGGGGGGACTAGCACAGATACGCAGTATTTT
.	.	TRBV4-1	TRBJ2-5	16	CASSQWAQGGQETQYF	TGCGCCAGCAGCCAATGGGCCCAGGGCGGTCAAGAGACCCAGTACTTC
.	.	TRBV5-1	TRBJ1-1	15	CASSLGAGENTEAFF	TGCGCCAGCAGCTTGGGGGCAGGGGAGAACACTGAAGCTTTCTTT
.	.	TRBV11-1	TRBJ2-1	15	CASSLAVGSYNEQFF	TGTGCCAGCAGCTTAGCGGTCGGTAGTTACAATGAGCAGTTCTTC
.	TRBD1	TRBV28	TRBJ2-6	19	CASSTRQGPGPSGANVLTF	TGTGCCAGCAGCACCAGACAGGGTCCAGGGCCCTCTGGGGCCAACGTCCTGACTTTC
.	TRBD1	TRBV6-5	TRBJ1-2	15	CASTPRVTGNYGYTF	TGTGCCAGCACTCCGAGGGTGACAGGGAACTATGGCTACACCTTC
.	TRBD2	TRBV10-3	TRBJ2-5	17	CAISGRTSGSHKETQYF	TGTGCCATCAGTGGACGGACTAGCGGGAGCCACAAAGAGACCCAGTACTTC